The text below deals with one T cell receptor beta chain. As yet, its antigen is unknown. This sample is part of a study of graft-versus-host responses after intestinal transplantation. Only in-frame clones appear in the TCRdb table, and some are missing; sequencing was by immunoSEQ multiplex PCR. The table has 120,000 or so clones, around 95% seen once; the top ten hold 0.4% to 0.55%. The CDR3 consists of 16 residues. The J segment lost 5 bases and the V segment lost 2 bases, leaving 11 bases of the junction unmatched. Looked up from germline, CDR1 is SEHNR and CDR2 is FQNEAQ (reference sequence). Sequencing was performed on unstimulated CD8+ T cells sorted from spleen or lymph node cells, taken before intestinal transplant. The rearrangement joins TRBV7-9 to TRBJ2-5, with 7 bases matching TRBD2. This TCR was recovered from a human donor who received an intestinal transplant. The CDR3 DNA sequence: TGTGCCAGCAGCTTAAGATCGGCGGGAGCGAGTGAGACCCAGTACTTC. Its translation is CASSLRSAGASETQYF.